Listed below are T cell receptor delta chains from one sample, sequenced in a study of gamma-delta T cells after stem cell transplantation. TCRdb called clones from the RT-PCR reads again using CATT. Among about 2,000 delta-chain clones listed, roughly 23% were seen once. The sequencing input was gamma-delta T cells. Receptors were obtained from a human donor. It is not recorded whose cells these are; they may come from a transplant donor. CDR3s include the opening cysteine and the closing phenylalanine or tryptophan. A D gene is named only where the DNA matches it firmly. A clone size is listed for some rows: how often the clone was seen (once, few, many), or a class if it is expanded.

>TRDJ1|TRDD3|TRDV2|-
TGTGCCTGTGAAACCCTAAGGTCTCCACTGGGGGCTACTACGTCCGGGGTGTACACCGATAAACTCATCTTT
CACETLRSPLGATTSGVYTDKLIF
>TRDJ1|TRDD3|TRDV2|medium-sized
TGTGCCTGTGACACCGTTTCTGGGGGATACGCCCGGAGAACCGATAAACTCATCTTT
CACDTVSGGYARRTDKLIF
>TRDJ1|-|TRDV2|-
TGTGCCTGTGACCTCCTACAAGGGGCTGACACCGATAAACTCATCTTT
CACDLLQGADTDKLIF
>TRDJ1|-|TRDV2|medium-sized
TGTGCCTGTGACCCCGTGGAACCTGGAGATAAACTCATCTTT
CACDPVEPGDKLIF
>TRDJ1|TRDD3|TRDV2|medium-sized
TGTGCCTGTGACACTTTGGAAACATACTGGGGGGGGACAAACGATAAACTCATCTTT
CACDTLETYWGGTNDKLIF
>TRDJ1|TRDD3|TRDV2|medium-sized
TGTGCCTGTGACACCGTCGTACTGGGGGATAAATCCCCTTACACCGATAAACTCATCTTT
CACDTVVLGDKSPYTDKLIF
>TRDJ1|-|TRDV1|medium-sized
TGTGCTCTTGGGGAACTAGGTCCTACATCATACTGGGGACGTCTCGTCGGCACCGATAAACTCATCTTT
CALGELGPTSYWGRLVGTDKLIF
>TRDJ1|-|TRAV29/DV5|-
TGTGCAGCTTCCTTTTATACTGGGAACACCGATAAACTCATCTTT
CAASFYTGNTDKLIF
>TRDJ1|TRDD3|TRDV2|medium-sized
TGTGCCTGTGACACCTTGGGGGATAAACAGGGAACGTACACCGATAAACTCATCTTT
CACDTLGDKQGTYTDKLIF
>TRDJ3|TRDD3|TRDV2|medium-sized
TGTGCCTGTGACAAAGTACTGGGGGATAGCTCCTGGGACACCCGACAGATGTTTTTC
CACDKVLGDSSWDTRQMFF
>TRDJ1|TRDD3|TRDV2|-
TGTGCCTGTGACGTCGTCTCTGGGGGAAGCACCGATAAACTCATCTTT
CACDVVSGGSTDKLIF